The 30 T cell receptor beta chains below come from one sample, sequenced in a study of shared T cell receptors in the human thymus. This table comes from immunoSEQ multiplex PCR, and its TCRdb copy is limited to in-frame clones, with some not included. The table has under 700,000 clones, 78% seen once. These same records also appear under a second study, on human thymus T cells.

Sequencing was performed on thymocytes. The receptors derive from a boy younger than two with a congenital heart defect.

This clone has just one count. The chain links TRBV19 to TRBJ2-6; 8 bases agree with TRBD1. Losses at the gene ends were 6 bases for V and 1 base for J; bases not matched to a gene: 11. CDR3 length: 18 residues. Germline loops: CDR1 LNHDA, CDR2 SQIVND (reference sequence). This chain's CDR3 is CASSILPYRGSGANVLTF. CDR3 nucleotide sequence: TGTGCCAGTAGCATTCTTCCGTACAGGGGGTCTGGGGCCAACGTCCTGACTTTC.

This chain joins TRBV7-8 and TRBJ2-2; 7 nucleotides align to TRBD1. The CDR3 totals 17 residues. The germline V gene encodes CDR1 SGHVS and CDR2 FQNEAQ. Trimming cost V 1 base and J 5 bases; bases outside gene matches: 10. The DNA of the CDR3 is TGTGCCAGCAGCTTAGAAACAGGGGTCCTAGTAACCGGGGAGCTGTTTTTT. It is translated as CASSLETGVLVTGELFF.

This clone was recorded a few times. This chain uses TRBV4-3 with TRBJ2-7; 11 nucleotides line up with TRBD2. Per germline, CDR1 LGHNA and CDR2 YSLEER. V lost 0 bases, J lost 2 bases, and 6 bases stayed unmatched. This CDR3 is built from 17 residues. CDR3 loop: CASSQDTSGSPTYEQYF. The CDR3 DNA reads as TGCGCCAGCAGCCAAGATACTAGCGGGAGTCCCACCTACGAGCAGTACTTC.

The chain combines TRBV27 with TRBJ2-7; the match to TRBD1 covers 7 bases. Germline V gives CDR1 MNHEY, CDR2 SMNVEV (reference sequence). With V trimmed by 2 bases and J by 0 bases, 4 bases remained unmatched. The CDR3 consists of 15 residues. For the CDR3, the DNA is TGTGCCAGCAGTTTACTCGGACAGGCCTCCTACGAGCAGTACTTC. Translation: CASSLLGQASYEQYF.

V usage is TRBV7-9 and J usage is TRBJ1-5; the D gene is possibly TRBD1 (6 bases). V lost 4 bases to trimming and J lost 5 bases, with 27 bases between them. In germline, CDR1 is SEHNR, CDR2 FQNEAQ (reference sequence). This CDR3 is built from 19 residues. Here the CDR3 DNA reads TGTGCCAGCAGCTATAATCCCGGACAGCCCTTAATGGGGGATCAGCCCCAGCATTTT. It yields the protein CASSYNPGQPLMGDQPQHF.

DNA of the CDR3: TGTGCCAGCACGCGACTAGCGAGACCCACAGATACGCAGTATTTT. This translates into CASTRLARPTDTQYF. V usage is TRBV7-9 and J usage is TRBJ2-3, with 8 bases lining up with TRBD2. Germline values: CDR1 SEHNR, CDR2 FQNEAQ (reference sequence). Losses at the gene ends were 7 bases for V and 2 bases for J; bases not matched to a gene: 8. The CDR3 totals 15 residues.

This sequence joins TRBV30 and TRBJ2-4; no reliable D call. V was pared by 6 bases and J by 4 bases, with 16 bases between. CDR1 GTSNPN and CDR2 SVGIG come from the germline V gene (reference sequence). The CDR3 has 14 amino acids. The CDR3 nucleotides are TGTGCCTGCGTAACTGGGCCCTTAAAAAACATTCAGTACTTC. As protein: CACVTGPLKNIQYF.

This chain links TRBV19 with TRBJ1-1; 8 positions match TRBD1. V dropped 5 bases and J dropped 1; count of bases not matched to a gene: 6. Germline V gene sequence: CDR1 LNHDA, CDR2 SQIVND (reference sequence). This CDR3 region has 15 residues. This chain's CDR3 is CASSPHRGRNTEAFF. The CDR3 nucleotides read TGTGCCAGTAGTCCCCACAGGGGGAGGAACACTGAAGCTTTCTTT.

Comment on this clone: The sample contains more than one DNA sequence encoding this CDR3. The gene calls are TRBV27 and TRBJ2-7; 8 bases map to TRBD1. Trimming cost V 4 bases and J 4 bases; bases outside gene matches: 3. Germline V gene lookup returns CDR1 MNHEY and CDR2 SMNVEV (reference sequence). The CDR3 runs to 13 residues. The CDR3 spells CASSYTGGYEQYF. The CDR3 DNA reads TGTGCCAGCAGTTATACAGGGGGATACGAGCAGTACTTC.

This chain joins TRBV7-9 and TRBJ1-3; 10 bases are a match to TRBD1. The CDR3 has 16 residues. Germline V CDR1 and CDR2: SEHNR, FQNEAQ (reference sequence). Trimming at V came to 1 base and at J to 2 bases, leaving 2 bases not matched to a gene. This CDR3 reads CASSLVGQGAGNTIYF. The CDR3 nucleotides read TGTGCCAGCAGCTTAGTTGGACAGGGGGCTGGAAACACCATATATTTT.

The chain couples TRBV30 to TRBJ2-1; tentatively, D is TRBD2 (7 bases). The CDR3 length is 14 residues. V lost 0 bases to trimming and J lost 8 bases, with 14 bases between them. CDR1 and CDR2 from the germline V gene are GTSNPN and SVGIG (reference sequence). The CDR3 coding sequence is TGTGCCTGGAGTGTATTTGGCGGGGGCCATGAGCAGTTCTTC. Its protein is CAWSVFGGGHEQFF.

The chain recombines TRBV29-1 with TRBJ2-2; 9 positions agree with TRBD2. The CDR3 spans 14 residues. Trimming took 5 bases from V and 6 from J; bases not matched to a gene: 7. CDR1 and CDR2 (germline): SQVTM, ANQGSEA. The CDR3 bases are TGCAGCGTTCGGGAGCGGGAGGTCTCCGGGGAGCTGTTTTTT. Translation: CSVREREVSGELFF.

This rearrangement joins TRBV5-6 to TRBJ2-5; D remains unclear. Germline CDR1 reads SGHDT; CDR2 reads YYEEEE. V shed 2 bases and J shed 5 bases, with 13 bases lying between them. There are 14 residues in the CDR3. The CDR3 DNA follows: TGTGCCAGCAGCTTCTCACGTCTCCGGGAGACCCAGTACTTC. Protein: CASSFSRLRETQYF.

The chain joins TRBV2 to TRBJ2-2; D gene ambiguous. Trimming left V 7 bases short and J 6 bases short, with 18 bases between. CDR1 SNHLY and CDR2 FYNNEI come from the germline V gene. The CDR3 sequence is 15 residues long. The CDR3 loop is CASIHAKFGPGELFF. For the CDR3, the DNA is TGTGCCAGCATCCACGCCAAGTTCGGTCCCGGGGAGCTGTTTTTT.

DNA of the CDR3: TGTGCCAGCAGTGAAGGGGGCCGGACGAACACCGGGGAGCTGTTTTTT. As protein: CASSEGGRTNTGELFF. This chain uses TRBV6-1 with TRBJ2-2; perhaps TRBD1 as D (5 bases). Trimming took off 1 base at V and 0 bases at J, with 9 bases between the two ends. Germline CDR1 and CDR2: MNHNS and SASEGT. The CDR3 has 16 residues.

This sequence joins TRBV7-2 and TRBJ1-3; D is unresolved. V dropped 4 bases and J dropped 4 bases, with 14 bases sitting between them. This CDR3 comprises 15 residues. CDR1 is SGHTA and CDR2 is FQGNSA in the germline V gene. CDR3 bases: TGTGCCAGCAGCTCCGGACTGAAAAGGGGAAACACCATATATTTT. It is translated as CASSSGLKRGNTIYF.

V and J are TRBV11-2 and TRBJ2-7; 7 bases line up with TRBD2. The CDR3 covers 14 residues. Looked up from germline, CDR1 is SGHAT and CDR2 is FQNNGV. With 5 bases clipped from V and 4 bases from J, the junction kept 8 bases outside the gene matches. The CDR3 protein is CASSPTGTTYEQYF. CDR3 bases: TGTGCCAGCAGCCCCACCGGGACTACTTACGAGCAGTACTTC.

The gene calls are TRBV7-2 and TRBJ2-7; the D gene is possibly TRBD1 (6 bases). Per the germline V gene, CDR1 is SGHTA and CDR2 is FQGNSA. Between the trimmed V and J ends, which lost 4 bases and 3 bases, there was a span of 16 bases. This CDR3 region has 15 residues. The CDR3 region is CASSYLAGQHYEQYF. DNA for the CDR3: TGTGCCAGCAGCTACCTCGCAGGACAGCACTACGAGCAGTACTTC.

The chain recombines TRBV2 with TRBJ2-7, with D maybe TRBD2 (5 bases). Germline CDR1 and CDR2: SNHLY and FYNNEI. Deletions cut 1 base from V and 0 bases from J, with 10 bases between. The CDR3 covers 15 residues. In DNA form, the CDR3 reads TGTGCCAGCAGTGAAGTTCCGGACTTCTCCTACGAGCAGTACTTC. This translates into CASSEVPDFSYEQYF.

The chain combines TRBV4-3 with TRBJ2-7; maybe TRBD2 (5 bases). Trimming took off 3 bases at V and 0 bases at J, with 15 bases between the two ends. Germline V gene data show CDR1 as LGHNA and CDR2 as YSLEER. The CDR3 totals 16 residues. The CDR3 DNA follows: TGCGCCAGCAGCCACGGGGTTGGATTCTCCTCCTACGAGCAGTACTTC. Translated: CASSHGVGFSSYEQYF.

This clone was observed a handful of times. The V and J genes are TRBV7-3 and TRBJ2-1; 13 positions match TRBD2. CDR1 SGHTA and CDR2 FQGTGA come from the germline V gene. The CDR3 covers 15 residues. J gave up 8 bases and V 5 bases, and 6 bases lay outside the gene matches. CDR3 bases: TGTGCCAGCAGCCCGGGACTAGCGGGAATAGATGAGCAGTTCTTC. Its protein product is CASSPGLAGIDEQFF.

This clone occurred once. This rearrangement joins TRBV7-2 to TRBJ1-1, with TRBD1 matching over 8 bases. CDR1 SGHTA and CDR2 FQGNSA come from the germline V gene. This CDR3 region has 16 residues. V shed 4 bases and J 4 bases; nucleotides not matched to a gene: 11. CDR3 region: CASSSPLTGDGTEAFF. The CDR3 bases are TGTGCCAGCAGCTCGCCGCTGACAGGGGACGGCACTGAAGCTTTCTTT.

This clone was seen only once. The gene calls are TRBV28 and TRBJ2-2; 12 positions agree with TRBD1. Germline lookup yields CDR1 MDHEN and CDR2 SYDVKM. The V segment lost 6 bases and the J segment 7 bases; nucleotides outside the gene matches: 12. The CDR3 sequence is 17 residues long. CDR3 region: CASSGPKGQGAVGELFF. The CDR3 DNA reads as TGTGCCAGCAGCGGACCCAAGGGACAGGGGGCTGTCGGGGAGCTGTTTTTT.

This chain uses TRBV7-2 with TRBJ1-2; D gene ambiguous. The V gene's germline CDR1 is SGHTA and CDR2 FQGNSA. The CDR3 extends over 16 amino acids. V lost 5 bases, J lost 5 bases, and 21 bases lay in between. CDR3 DNA: TGTGCCAGCAGCATCCGACCCTTCGTCAGCGTTTATGGCTACACCTTC. It codes for CASSIRPFVSVYGYTF.

The rearrangement links TRBV6-4 to TRBJ2-1, with D tentatively TRBD2 (6 bases). V was trimmed by 4 bases and J by 5 bases, leaving 15 bases between them. CDR1 is MRHNA, CDR2 SNTAGT, per germline. The CDR3 is 15 residues long. CDR3 residues: CASSGPRDWDNEQFF. CDR3 nucleotides: TGTGCCAGCAGTGGACCTCGGGACTGGGACAATGAGCAGTTCTTC.

The rearrangement joins TRBV5-1 to TRBJ2-5; D possibly corresponds to TRBD2 (6 bases). The V end lost 3 bases, the J end lost 1 base, and 16 bases lay between the germline ends. This CDR3 is 16 amino acids long. Germline lookup yields CDR1 SGHRS and CDR2 YFSETQ. The CDR3, as DNA: TGCGCCAGCAGCTCCCGGGATAGCGGACTCCAAGAGACCCAGTACTTC. This gives the protein CASSSRDSGLQETQYF.

This chain links TRBV4-2 with TRBJ2-2, with D possibly TRBD1 on 5 matching bases. The CDR3 loop spans 16 amino acids. From germline, CDR1 is LGHNA and CDR2 YNFKEQ. Trimming removed 2 bases from V and 4 bases from J, with 14 bases in between. In DNA form, the CDR3 reads TGTGCCAGCAGCCAAACAGGAGTCAGTACCACCGGGGAGCTGTTTTTT. It specifies CASSQTGVSTTGELFF.

This clone was counted a single time. A junction end diverges from the germline sequence, so it may reflect a read error. The chain combines TRBV10-3 with TRBJ2-7, with D maybe TRBD2 (6 bases). This CDR3 is built from 12 residues. The V gene's germline CDR1 is ENHRY and CDR2 SYGVKD. The CDR3 DNA sequence: TGTGCCATCAGTGAGCCACCGGGGGATAGGAACTTC. Protein: CAISEPPGDRNF.

The chain employs TRBV27 and TRBJ2-7, with 12 positions matching TRBD2. The CDR3 sequence is 19 residues long. The V and J ends lost 5 bases and 5 bases, in that order; junction bases with no gene match: 19. Per the germline V gene, CDR1 is MNHEY and CDR2 is SMNVEV (reference sequence). The CDR3 nucleotides read TGTGCCAGCAGTCCGCCTCCCGGGACTAGCGGGCCGGGGGTCCACGAGCAGTACTTC. Amino acids: CASSPPPGTSGPGVHEQYF.

V gene TRBV14 combines with J gene TRBJ2-1; D is unresolved. The CDR3 is 16 residues long. The germline V gene encodes CDR1 SGHDN and CDR2 FVKESK. The V gene lost 0 bases and the J gene lost 0 bases, with 9 bases spanning the gap. This chain's CDR3 is CASSQDPPSSYNEQFF. The CDR3 coding sequence is TGTGCCAGCAGCCAAGACCCCCCGAGCTCCTACAATGAGCAGTTCTTC.